These 12 T cell receptor beta chains originate from one sample sequenced in a study of T cells in localized non-small cell lung cancer. TCRdb keeps only in-frame clones here, not all; method: immunoSEQ multiplex PCR. The table includes about 2,100 clones, approximately 26% detected once. The sample consisted of lung tumor tissue, taken before any cancer treatment. The source is a woman aged 35 to 70 with stage II squamous cell lung carcinoma.

The genes are TRBV11-3 and TRBJ1-1; D perhaps matches TRBD1 (6 bases). Germline-derived CDR1 and CDR2 are SGHNT and YENEEA. Trimming removed 5 bases from V and 0 bases from J, with 13 bases in between. CDR3 length: 15 amino acids. DNA for the CDR3: TGTGCCAGCAGCCCGGGGGCAGGGATGAACACTGAAGCTTTCTTT. Its translation: CASSPGAGMNTEAFF.

This clone has a handful of counts. The J gene is TRBJ1-4, the V gene TRBV28, with unresolved D. The V and J ends lost 3 bases and 5 bases respectively, with 4 bases between them. There are 12 residues in the CDR3. CDR1 and CDR2 (germline): MDHEN, SYDVKM. The CDR3 region is CASSFQNEKLFF. As DNA, the CDR3 is TGTGCCAGCAGTTTTCAGAATGAAAAACTGTTTTTT.

This clone has a handful of counts. This chain links TRBV18 with TRBJ1-2, with 7 bases matching TRBD1. Unmatched junction bases numbered 4, after V lost 1 base and J lost 2 bases. The CDR3 extends over 15 amino acids. The germline V gene encodes CDR1 KGHSH and CDR2 LQKENI. The CDR3 bases are TGTGCCAGCTCACCACGTACAGGGGCCAACTATGGCTACACCTTC. It yields the protein CASSPRTGANYGYTF.

This sequence joins TRBV6-7 and TRBJ1-4; D is ambiguous. TRBV6-7 is noted as an ORF with a role that remains uncertain. CDR3 length: 11 residues. V lost 6 bases and J lost 5, with 4 bases in between. The CDR3 sequence: CASRGNEKLFF. The CDR3 nucleotides read TGTGCCAGCAGGGGGAATGAAAAACTGTTTTTT.

By sample fraction, this clone is medium-sized. This chain connects TRBV11-3 to TRBJ1-2; a possible D gene is TRBD1 (6 bases). CDR1 and CDR2 from the germline V gene are SGHNT and YENEEA. This CDR3 is built from 15 residues. V gave up 3 bases and J gave up 6 bases, with 17 bases separating them. In nucleotides, the CDR3 is TGTGCCAGCAGCTTGGAGGTTGCAGGGGCACATGGCTACACCTTC. It codes for CASSLEVAGAHGYTF.

Only a few counts were recorded for this clone. The V call is TRBV9, the J call TRBJ1-3; the D gene is possibly TRBD1 (5 bases). Germline V lookup: CDR1 SGDLS, CDR2 YYNGEE. CDR3 length: 17 amino acids. V lost 4 bases and J lost 0, with 17 bases in between. CDR3 in DNA: TGTGCCAGCAGCCGAATTTCGGGGGGATTCTCTGGAAACACCATATATTTT. This sequence encodes CASSRISGGFSGNTIYF.

The chain recombines TRBV9 with TRBJ2-1; 9 bases map to TRBD1. With V trimmed by 0 bases and J by 5 bases, 6 bases remained unmatched. Per the germline V gene, CDR1 is SGDLS and CDR2 is YYNGEE. This CDR3 is built from 16 residues. For the CDR3, the DNA is TGTGCCAGCAGCGTAGCTGTGGGACAGGGAGACAATGAGCAGTTCTTC. This encodes CASSVAVGQGDNEQFF. The complete variable domain, with remaining parts taken from reference TRBV9 and TRBJ2-1, reads DSGVTQTPKHLITATGQRVTLRCSPRSGDLSVYWYQQSLDQGLQFLIQYYNGEERAKGNILERFSAQQFPDLHSELNLSSLELGDSALYFCASSVAVGQGDNEQFFGPGTRLTVL.

The rearrangement links TRBV19 to TRBJ2-7, with 7 positions matching TRBD2. V gave up 4 bases and J gave up 0 bases; unmatched junction bases: 12. CDR3 length: 17 residues. Germline CDR1 is LNHDA and CDR2 is SQIVND (reference sequence). CDR3 coding DNA: TGTGCCAGTAGTACACTTATGGGAGGGCAGGGCTCCTACGAGCAGTACTTC. Protein sequence: CASSTLMGGQGSYEQYF.

The chain employs TRBV19 and TRBJ1-2; possibly TRBD1 for D (6 bases). The CDR3 is 14 amino acids. V shed 3 bases and J shed 6 bases, with 14 bases lying between them. Germline V gene data show CDR1 as LNHDA and CDR2 as SQIVND (reference sequence). CDR3 residues: CASSMGGRRNGYTF. The CDR3, as DNA: TGTGCCAGTAGTATGGGGGGCCGGAGGAATGGCTACACCTTC.

The gene calls are TRBV6-8 and TRBJ2-7, with a tentative D call TRBD1 (5 bases). Trimming cost V 0 bases and J 6 bases, with 18 bases left between them. The germline CDR1 and CDR2 sequences are MNHGY and SAAAGT. The CDR3 loop spans 16 amino acids. The CDR3 coding sequence is TGTGCCAGCAGTTACTCGTCAGGGCTGGGGCCTTTCGAGCAGTACTTC. Residues: CASSYSSGLGPFEQYF.

The genes are TRBV11-3 and TRBJ2-5; the D gene is possibly TRBD1 (6 bases). Per germline, CDR1 SGHNT and CDR2 YENEEA. Deletions cut 4 bases from V and 4 bases from J, with 16 bases between. This CDR3 has 15 residues. The CDR3 is CASSSKGEETETQYF. The CDR3 nucleotides are TGTGCCAGCAGCTCTAAGGGGGAAGAGACAGAGACCCAGTACTTC.

The V and J genes are TRBV28 and TRBJ2-7; the D is unclear. Deletions cut 2 bases from V and 11 bases from J, with 13 bases between. The length of the CDR3 is 12 residues. Germline lookup yields CDR1 MDHEN and CDR2 SYDVKM. CDR3 DNA sequence: TGTGCCAGCAGTTTACTAGGCAGCTCAGAGTACTTC. As protein: CASSLLGSSEYF.